This T cell receptor (beta chain) was identified during a study of T-cell reconstitution after alpha-beta-depleted transplantation in children. Study outcomes and limitations: There were some patients whose high TCRbeta diversity at day 60 came from surviving recipient T cells and thymic progenitors. One year post-transplant, T-cell counts and diversity were largely derived from T cells produced anew. By about two months after transplant, alpha-beta T cells reportedly arose from several hundred graft clones that had expanded.

Trimming stripped 6 bases from V and 4 bases from J, with 15 bases between. From germline, CDR1 is KGHDR and CDR2 SFDVKD. This CDR3 is 15 amino acids long. Researchers prepared the TCRbeta library using unique molecular identifiers, the study reports. Each CDR3 protein gets one entry after TCRdb re-called the PCR reads with MiXCR. The data hold a few hundred thousand distinct CDR3 sequences, with 20% to 30% observed a single time. This clonotype was observed a few times. What it recognizes is unknown. The chain employs TRBV24-1 and TRBJ2-1; possible D gene TRBD1, 5 bases. Sequencing was performed on PBMCs, taken before TCRalphabeta/CD19-depleted stem cell transplant. This sequence was found in a boy under two years old with Wiskott-Aldrich syndrome, due to receive a stem cell transplant. The DNA of the CDR3 is TGTGCCACCAGTAAATTAAGGGGAATTTACAATGAGCAGTTCTTC. Residues: CATSKLRGIYNEQFF.